This TCR beta chain was recovered during a study of cytomegalovirus exposure and HLA in healthy donors. In the study overall: Out of about 190 million T cells, an earlier analysis found over 100 million unique TCR beta sequences in total.

Overall study findings and caveats: Presence/absence analyses assumed roughly uniform sequencing depth across donors. Some 17,000 TCR beta sequences were associated with HLA alleles at 0.05 false discovery rate in a later analysis.

About this clone: Its antigen remains unidentified.

From germline, CDR1 is LNHDA and CDR2 SQIVND (reference sequence). The CDR3 is made up of 15 amino acids. Trimming shortened V by 5 bases and J by 0 bases, and 11 bases separated the two germline ends. The PCR contained 60 Vbeta and 13 Jbeta primers. Using immunoSEQ multiplex PCR, the repertoire was profiled, and TCRdb retains in-frame clones only, with some absent. The table includes around 150,000 clones, about four fifths detected once. Sequencing was performed on PBMCs. The V gene is TRBV19, the J gene TRBJ1-3; a possible D gene is TRBD1 (5 bases). This clonotype originated in a woman in her 30s in good health and CMV-seropositive. CDR3 DNA: TGTGCCAGTAGTCCCCGGGGGAGCTCTGGAAACACCATATATTTT. This encodes CASSPRGSSGNTIYF.